The 9 T cell receptor beta chains below were found in one sample sequenced in a study of shared clonotypes between healthy human individuals. Naive CD8 isolation took CD45RO-negative cells positively selected for CCR7 and excluded terminally differentiated effector memory CD45RA+ cells. Here immunoSEQ multiplex PCR was the method, and the copy in TCRdb shows in-frame clones only, minus some. The table lists about 820,000 clones, 92% of them singletons, with less than 25% in the top ten. Sequencing input: naive CD8+ T cells sorted from blood. The receptors shown here come from a young man in good health.

This chain joins TRBV18 and TRBJ1-2; TRBD1 matches 8 bases. V lost 5 bases, J lost 2 bases, and 25 bases stayed unmatched. This CDR3 is built from 21 residues. The V gene's germline CDR1 is KGHSH and CDR2 LQKENI. CDR3 nucleotides: TGTGCCAGCTCATCTGGGACAGGAACTCCCGCAGATTATTCCAAAAACTATGGCTACACCTTC. Translation: CASSSGTGTPADYSKNYGYTF. The entire variable domain, with the rest obtained from reference TRBV18 and TRBJ1-2, is as follows: NAGVMQNPRHLVRRRGQEARLRCSPMKGHSHVYWYRQLPEEGLKFMVYLQKENIIDESGMPKERFSAEFPKEGPSILRIQQVVRGDSAAYFCASSSGTGTPADYSKNYGYTFGSGTRLTVV.

The gene calls are TRBV6-1 and TRBJ2-5; 7 positions agree with TRBD2. Looked up from germline, CDR1 is MNHNS and CDR2 is SASEGT. There are 14 residues in the CDR3. V gave up 7 bases and J gave up 2 bases; unmatched junction bases: 7. DNA for the CDR3: TGTGCCAGCACCCTCATGGGGGGGCAAGAGACCCAGTACTTC. This sequence encodes CASTLMGGQETQYF.

The chain has TRBV28 and TRBJ2-3; 11 positions agree with TRBD1. There are 15 residues in the CDR3. With 1 base clipped from V and 4 bases from J, the junction kept 1 base outside the gene matches. Germline V gives CDR1 MDHEN, CDR2 SYDVKM. The CDR3 spells CASSLSGQGADTQYF. The CDR3 coding sequence is TGTGCCAGCAGTTTATCGGGACAGGGGGCAGATACGCAGTATTTT.

This clone has only one observation. The chain joins TRBV16 to TRBJ2-7, with 9 bases aligning to TRBD1. From germline, CDR1 is KGHSY and CDR2 FQNENV. The CDR3 consists of 14 residues. V trimming: 4 bases; J trimming: 5 bases; junction bases outside the gene matches: 6. CDR3 nucleotides: TGTGCCAGCAGCCTGGGACAGGGCCCGGACGAGCAGTACTTC. This translates into CASSLGQGPDEQYF.

V is TRBV6-1 and J is TRBJ2-7; no clear D. Germline V gene lookup returns CDR1 MNHNS and CDR2 SASEGT. The V and J ends lost 4 bases and 4 bases respectively, with 14 bases between them. The CDR3 extends over 14 amino acids. CDR3 nucleotide sequence: TGTGCCAGCAGTGGGTCGGGTAGCTCGTACGAGCAGTACTTC. Encoded protein: CASSGSGSSYEQYF.

The chain couples TRBV6-1 to TRBJ2-5; D is unresolved. The CDR3 loop spans 15 amino acids. Germline V gene data show CDR1 as MNHNS and CDR2 as SASEGT. Trimming took off 2 bases at V and 9 bases at J, with 19 bases between the two ends. Here the CDR3 reads CASSESSLSLKAQYF. The CDR3 bases are TGTGCCAGCAGTGAATCCAGTCTTTCCCTAAAGGCCCAGTACTTC.

The chain has TRBV5-1 and TRBJ2-1; D not resolved. The CDR3 loop spans 13 amino acids. Between the trimmed V and J ends, which lost 0 bases and 7 bases, there was a span of 8 bases. The V gene's germline CDR1 is SGHRS and CDR2 YFSETQ. The DNA of the CDR3 is TGCGCCAGCAGCTTGGGGTGGAGAAATGAGCAGTTCTTC. Its protein is CASSLGWRNEQFF. The full variable domain, completed using reference TRBV5-1 and TRBJ2-1, is KAGVTQTPRYLIKTRGQQVTLSCSPISGHRSVSWYQQTPGQGLQFLFEYFSETQRNKGNFPGRFSGRQFSNSRSEMNVSTLELGDSALYLCASSLGWRNEQFFGPGTRLTVL.

V usage is TRBV4-3 and J usage is TRBJ2-7; 7 bases agree with TRBD1. V lost 6 bases, J lost 6 bases, and 32 bases stayed unmatched. CDR1 is LGHNA and CDR2 is YSLEER in the germline V gene. The CDR3 contains 21 residues. CDR3 sequence reads: CASRRDNQARDSTECGGEQYF. In DNA, the CDR3 is TGCGCCAGCAGACGGGACAATCAAGCGAGGGACAGTACGGAGTGTGGAGGCGAGCAGTACTTC.

The V gene is TRBV4-3, the J gene TRBJ1-4; TRBD1 matches 7 bases. The CDR3 has 21 amino acids. The V and J ends lost 0 bases and 1 base, in that order; junction bases with no gene match: 17. Germline-derived CDR1 and CDR2 are LGHNA and YSLEER. As DNA, the CDR3 is TGCGCCAGCAGCCAAGACATTTTTTCCTACGATCCAGGGGGAACTAATGAAAAACTGTTTTTT. It encodes CASSQDIFSYDPGGTNEKLFF.